The next 30 T cell receptor beta chains were all read from a single sample in a study of OX40 agonist ivuxolimab in advanced cancers. Data came from immunoSEQ multiplex PCR; TCRdb stores just in-frame clones and leaves some out. This table holds about 23,000 clones, roughly 71% found once. The sample here was CD4+ or CD8+ T cells sorted from blood, taken in a trial of the OX40 agonist ivuxolimab. The source of these receptors is an adult with an advanced solid tumor such as melanoma, head and neck, liver or kidney cancer.

This clone has more than one count but fewer than ten. The chain employs TRBV15 and TRBJ1-5; tentatively, D is TRBD1 (5 bases). CDR1 LNHNV and CDR2 YYDKDF come from the germline V gene (reference sequence). The CDR3 is 14 amino acids. Between the trimmed V and J ends, which lost 5 bases and 3 bases, there was a span of 11 bases. The CDR3, as DNA: TGTGCCACCAGCGTCGGGACTCCCAATCAGCCCCAGCATTTT. As protein: CATSVGTPNQPQHF.

The chain uses TRBV7-6 and TRBJ1-1; D may be TRBD1 (5 bases). V was clipped by 5 bases and J by 1 base, with 5 bases between them. Germline V gives CDR1 SGHVS, CDR2 FNYEAQ. This CDR3 comprises 12 residues. As DNA, the CDR3 is TGTGCCAGCAGCCAGGGGAACACTGAAGCTTTCTTT. Protein: CASSQGNTEAFF. The full variable domain, its missing parts supplied by reference TRBV7-6 and TRBJ1-1, is GAGVSQSPRYKVTKRGQDVALRCDPISGHVSLYWYRQALGQGPEFLTYFNYEAQQDKSGLPNDRFSAERPEGSISTLTIQRTEQRDSAMYRCASSQGNTEAFFGQGTRLTVV.

The chain links TRBV5-3 to TRBJ1-5; 9 nucleotides agree with TRBD1. TRBV5-3 is labeled an ORF, and its function is uncertain. The V and J ends lost 4 bases and 6 bases, in that order; junction bases with no gene match: 5. This CDR3 region has 14 residues. Here the CDR3 reads CARSPYRGPQPQHF. The CDR3 bases are TGTGCCAGAAGCCCGTACAGGGGGCCTCAGCCCCAGCATTTT.

V usage is TRBV7-2 and J usage is TRBJ2-7; 11 nucleotides agree with TRBD2. The CDR3 covers 16 residues. The V segment lost 5 bases and the J segment 0 bases; nucleotides outside the gene matches: 6. Germline loops: CDR1 SGHTA, CDR2 FQGNSA. For the CDR3, the DNA is TGTGCCAGCAGCGTTGGACTAGCGGGCAGCTCCTACGAGCAGTACTTC. It codes for CASSVGLAGSSYEQYF.

The chain recombines TRBV29-1 with TRBJ1-1, with D unresolved. V was shortened by 3 bases and J by 1 base, with 6 bases between the two germline ends. Germline loops: CDR1 SQVTM, CDR2 ANQGSEA. CDR3 length: 12 amino acids. CDR3 DNA sequence: TGCAGCGTTGATGGTCAGAACACTGAAGCTTTCTTT. Residues: CSVDGQNTEAFF.

V gene TRBV30 combines with J gene TRBJ1-6; tentative D call: TRBD1 (5 bases). This CDR3 region has 13 residues. V was shortened by 2 bases and J by 8 bases, with 10 bases between the two germline ends. Germline CDR1 GTSNPN, CDR2 SVGIG (reference sequence). In DNA, the CDR3 is TGTGCCTGGAGTCCGGGGACCGATTCACCCCTCCACTTT. It yields the protein CAWSPGTDSPLHF.

V is TRBV27 and J is TRBJ1-2; D is undetermined. V was trimmed by 3 bases and J by 0 bases, leaving 8 bases between them. This CDR3 has 14 residues. Germline CDR1 is MNHEY and CDR2 is SMNVEV (reference sequence). The CDR3 protein is CASSFRGSNYGYTF. The CDR3 bases are TGTGCCAGCAGTTTCAGAGGGTCTAACTATGGCTACACCTTC.

This clone was seen a single time. The rearrangement uses TRBV5-1 and TRBJ1-1; TRBD1 matches 8 bases. V lost 3 bases to trimming and J lost 4 bases; unmatched junction nucleotides: 8. Germline V gene data show CDR1 as SGHRS and CDR2 as YFSETQ. CDR3 length equals 15 residues. The CDR3 is CASSYQGARSTEAFF. As DNA, the CDR3 is TGCGCCAGCAGCTACCAGGGGGCACGGTCCACTGAAGCTTTCTTT.

This clone has a handful of counts. The V call is TRBV18, the J call TRBJ1-4; a possible D gene is TRBD1 (5 bases). The germline V and J ends were trimmed by 1 base and 10 bases, with 13 bases remaining between them. The CDR3 runs 14 residues. Looked up from germline, CDR1 is KGHSH and CDR2 is LQKENI. CDR3 nucleotide sequence: TGTGCCAGCTCACCACACCCCAGGGCGCCAAAACTGTTTTTT. Encoded protein: CASSPHPRAPKLFF.

Only one count was recorded for this clone. The gene calls are TRBV5-6 and TRBJ2-3; perhaps TRBD1 as D (5 bases). This CDR3 is built from 14 residues. Germline values: CDR1 SGHDT, CDR2 YYEEEE. V was clipped by 2 bases and J by 4 bases, with 11 bases between them. Here the CDR3 reads CASSLGKGADTQYF. The CDR3 bases are TGTGCCAGCAGCTTAGGGAAAGGGGCAGATACGCAGTATTTT.

The V and J genes are TRBV4-1 and TRBJ2-3; 8 nucleotides agree with TRBD2. This CDR3 has 17 amino acids. Germline loops: CDR1 MGHRA, CDR2 YSYEKL. The V segment lost 3 bases and the J segment 5 bases; nucleotides outside the gene matches: 13. This CDR3 reads CASSQPPGTRSGDTQYF. The CDR3 nucleotides are TGCGCCAGCAGCCAGCCGCCCGGGACTAGGTCGGGAGATACGCAGTATTTT.

The gene calls are TRBV18 and TRBJ1-1; maybe TRBD1 (5 bases). This CDR3 comprises 16 residues. Looked up from germline, CDR1 is KGHSH and CDR2 is LQKENI. V lost 3 bases to trimming and J lost 2 bases, with 16 bases between them. CDR3 nucleotide sequence: TGTGCCAGCTCACCTCGCCAAATTACAGGTAACACTGAAGCTTTCTTT. Its translation: CASSPRQITGNTEAFF.

The chain links TRBV29-1 to TRBJ2-3, with 7 bases matching TRBD1. The germline gives CDR1 SQVTM, CDR2 ANQGSEA. There are 14 residues in the CDR3. V lost 1 base, J lost 5 bases, and 6 bases stayed unmatched. The CDR3 loop reads CSVEVGGARDTQYF. CDR3 DNA: TGCAGCGTTGAAGTAGGGGGCGCGAGAGATACGCAGTATTTT.

This chain connects TRBV4-2 to TRBJ2-5, with D possibly TRBD2 on 5 matching bases. The V gene's germline CDR1 is LGHNA and CDR2 YNFKEQ. V dropped 0 bases and J dropped 1 base, with 9 bases sitting between them. The CDR3 is 15 residues long. For the CDR3, the DNA is TGTGCCAGCAGCCAAGATTTGAGCGGCCAAGAGACCCAGTACTTC. Protein sequence: CASSQDLSGQETQYF.

This clone was picked up a small number of times. The V call is TRBV2, the J call TRBJ2-2; perhaps TRBD1 as D (5 bases). Trimming pared 6 bases from V and 6 bases from J, leaving 8 bases between. The CDR3 loop spans 12 amino acids. The germline V gene has CDR1 SNHLY and CDR2 FYNNEI. The CDR3 region has the DNA TGTGCCAGCAGGGTAGGGGCCGGGGAGCTGTTTTTT. Its translation is CASRVGAGELFF.

This clone has just a few counts. This chain joins TRBV28 and TRBJ1-1; D not resolved. Trimming took 4 bases from V and 1 from J, leaving 4 bases between them. CDR1 and CDR2 (germline): MDHEN, SYDVKM. This CDR3 is built from 12 residues. Here the CDR3 reads CASSSWNTEAFF. The DNA of the CDR3 is TGTGCCAGCAGTTCTTGGAACACTGAAGCTTTCTTT.

The chain uses TRBV7-2 and TRBJ1-2, with D possibly TRBD1 on 5 matching bases. Germline loops: CDR1 SGHTA, CDR2 FQGNSA. The CDR3 contains 15 residues. V was shortened by 5 bases and J by 4 bases, with 17 bases between the two germline ends. CDR3 in DNA: TGTGCCAGCAGCCCTGGACAAAGGAACCTCTATGGCTACACCTTC. Protein product: CASSPGQRNLYGYTF.

The chain carries TRBV7-6 and TRBJ1-4; unclear D gene. Trimming took 1 base from V and 6 from J, leaving 6 bases between them. In germline, CDR1 is SGHVS, CDR2 FNYEAQ. The CDR3 spans 13 residues. In DNA form, the CDR3 reads TGTGCCAGCAGCTTAGGGGGATATGAAAAACTGTTTTTT. Its translation: CASSLGGYEKLFF.

This chain joins TRBV11-1 and TRBJ2-1, with unresolved D. Trimming took off 4 bases at V and 9 bases at J, with 10 bases between the two ends. Per germline, CDR1 SGHAT and CDR2 FQDESV (reference sequence). The CDR3 contains 12 residues. The CDR3 bases are TGTGCCAGCAGCTCAGGCCCACGTGAGCAGTTCTTC. It yields the protein CASSSGPREQFF. The full variable domain, in which reference TRBV11-1 and TRBJ2-1 provide the parts outside the CDR3, is EAEVAQSPRYKITEKSQAVAFWCDPISGHATLYWYRQILGQGPELLVQFQDESVVDDSQLPKDRFSAERLKGVDSTLKIQPAELGDSAMYLCASSSGPREQFFGPGTRLTVL.

CDR3 sequence (DNA): TGTGCCAGCAGCCCCTTAGGGACTAGCGGAGTCCGAGAGCAGTACTTC. Its protein is CASSPLGTSGVREQYF. The rearrangement links TRBV7-2 to TRBJ2-7; 11 bases line up with TRBD2. This CDR3 has 16 amino acids. Germline loops: CDR1 SGHTA, CDR2 FQGNSA. The trim removed 5 bases at V and 7 bases at J, leaving 13 bases unmatched.

This rearrangement joins TRBV5-8 to TRBJ2-1; 7 bases are a match to TRBD2. J gave up 1 base and V 3 bases, and 7 bases lay outside the gene matches. CDR3 length: 16 amino acids. CDR1 is SGHTS and CDR2 is YDEGEE in the germline V gene. DNA for the CDR3: TGTGCCAGCAGCTCTAATAAGCGGGAATCCTACAATGAGCAGTTCTTC. It codes for CASSSNKRESYNEQFF.

The chain joins TRBV7-6 to TRBJ2-2; D call uncertain. The CDR3 has 14 amino acids. Germline lookup yields CDR1 SGHVS and CDR2 FNYEAQ. The V end lost 6 bases, the J end lost 4 bases, and 12 bases lay between the germline ends. CDR3 region: CASRNGLGTGELFF. In DNA form, the CDR3 reads TGTGCCAGCAGAAATGGGTTGGGCACCGGGGAGCTGTTTTTT.

V and J are TRBV29-1 and TRBJ1-2, with 8 bases aligning to TRBD1. Unmatched junction bases numbered 11, after V lost 7 bases and J lost 7 bases. This CDR3 region has 13 residues. CDR1 and CDR2 from the germline V gene are SQVTM and ANQGSEA. The CDR3 sequence: CSARAPGGAGYTF. CDR3 coding DNA: TGCAGCGCCCGAGCCCCAGGGGGCGCTGGCTACACCTTC. Looking up the rest from reference TRBV29-1 and TRBJ1-2 gives the full variable domain: SAVISQKPSRDICQRGTSLTIQCQVDSQVTMMFWYRQQPGQSLTLIATANQGSEATYESGFVIDKFPISRPNLTFSTLTVSNMSPEDSSIYLCSARAPGGAGYTFGSGTRLTVV.

This rearrangement joins TRBV28 to TRBJ2-5, with D uncertain. Trimming left V 3 bases short and J 2 bases short, with 19 bases between. The V gene's germline CDR1 is MDHEN and CDR2 SYDVKM. The CDR3 runs 17 residues. CDR3 sequence (DNA): TGTGCCAGCAGTTTGAGTCGGTACACCCCCGGACAAGAGACCCAGTACTTC. The encoded protein is CASSLSRYTPGQETQYF.

This clone has just one count. The chain combines TRBV7-2 with TRBJ2-7; D remains unclear. V was pared by 1 base and J by 6 bases, with 7 bases between. This CDR3 is 12 amino acids long. Germline-derived CDR1 and CDR2 are SGHTA and FQGNSA. CDR3 region: CASSLDIGEQYF. The CDR3 DNA is TGTGCCAGCAGCTTAGATATCGGCGAGCAGTACTTC.

As concerns this clone: The sample has other DNA sequences that encode this CDR3 too. This chain connects TRBV6-5 to TRBJ1-2, with 10 bases matching TRBD1. The CDR3 spans 16 residues. CDR1 MNHEY and CDR2 SVGAGI come from the germline V gene. After removal of 0 bases from V and 4 bases from J, the junction contained 5 bases not matched to a gene. The CDR3 spells CASSYSRTGGGYGYTF. Written as DNA, the CDR3 is TGTGCCAGCAGTTACTCTAGGACAGGGGGGGGCTATGGCTACACCTTC.

This clone came up a few times. V and J are TRBV2 and TRBJ2-5; D is unresolved. The V end lost 2 bases, the J end lost 3 bases, and 7 bases lay between the germline ends. This CDR3 spans 13 amino acids. Germline V gene lookup returns CDR1 SNHLY and CDR2 FYNNEI. The CDR3 region is CASSETEEETQYF. CDR3 bases: TGTGCCAGCAGTGAAACAGAGGAAGAGACCCAGTACTTC.

The chain couples TRBV28 to TRBJ2-5, with D tentatively TRBD1 or TRBD2 (5 bases each). Germline CDR1 reads MDHEN; CDR2 reads SYDVKM. This CDR3 region has 15 residues. V lost 5 bases and J 6 bases, leaving 19 bases between the germline ends. CDR3 sequence: CASSTSSLRGQTQYF. DNA of the CDR3: TGTGCCAGCAGTACCTCCAGCCTTCGGGGCCAGACCCAGTACTTC.

The V and J genes are TRBV5-1 and TRBJ1-4; 7 bases are shared with TRBD1. The CDR3 runs 14 residues. Losses at the gene ends were 2 bases for V and 6 bases for J; bases not matched to a gene: 4. The germline V gene has CDR1 SGHRS and CDR2 YFSETQ. The CDR3 reads CASSFRGPDEKLFF. The CDR3 coding sequence is TGCGCCAGCAGCTTTAGGGGGCCAGATGAAAAACTGTTTTTT. The full variable domain, completed using reference TRBV5-1 and TRBJ1-4, is KAGVTQTPRYLIKTRGQQVTLSCSPISGHRSVSWYQQTPGQGLQFLFEYFSETQRNKGNFPGRFSGRQFSNSRSEMNVSTLELGDSALYLCASSFRGPDEKLFFGSGTQLSVL.

CDR3 sequence (DNA): TGTGCCAGCAGTTTCAGCGCTTCAGCCGGCGGCTACACCTTC. As protein: CASSFSASAGGYTF. The gene calls are TRBV28 and TRBJ1-2; the D is unclear. This CDR3 is built from 14 residues. V was cut by 3 bases and J by 8 bases, with 16 bases left in between. CDR1 is MDHEN and CDR2 is SYDVKM in the germline V gene.